The 30 T cell receptor beta chains below all came from one sample that was sequenced in a study of blood T cell repertoires in COVID-19. Produced via immunoSEQ multiplex PCR; TCRdb's table is partial and in-frame only. The sample lists about 270,000 clones, about 89% occurring once. Material: peripheral blood. Receptors were obtained from a woman in her fifties or sixties who had recovered from COVID-19.

The chain recombines TRBV11-3 with TRBJ2-1; D unresolved. Germline V lookup: CDR1 SGHNT, CDR2 YENEEA. The CDR3 covers 13 residues. V was clipped by 3 bases and J by 4 bases, with 7 bases between them. CDR3 nucleotide sequence: TGTGCCAGCAGCTTGACGAGGTACAATGAGCAGTTCTTC. This sequence encodes CASSLTRYNEQFF.

The chain recombines TRBV12-3 or TRBV12-4 with TRBJ1-5; D may be TRBD1 (6 bases). Trimming took 3 bases from V and 5 from J, leaving 8 bases between them. This CDR3 contains 13 residues. The CDR3 DNA reads TGTGCCAGCAGTTTGGGGGGGCATCAGCCCCAGCATTTT. This gives the protein CASSLGGHQPQHF.

This chain links TRBV28 with TRBJ2-1, with D perhaps matching TRBD1 (6 bases). The CDR3 extends over 18 amino acids. CDR1 MDHEN and CDR2 SYDVKM come from the germline V gene. V was trimmed by 3 bases and J by 3 bases, leaving 21 bases between them. CDR3 nucleotides: TGTGCCAGCAGTTTGTGGTTCCGACAGGAGGTTTTCTACAATGAGCAGTTCTTC. Amino acids: CASSLWFRQEVFYNEQFF.

V is TRBV18 and J is TRBJ1-1; 10 bases fit TRBD1. This CDR3 region has 14 residues. The junction had 7 bases not matched to a gene; V was cut back by 8 bases and J by 4 bases. Germline V gene data show CDR1 as KGHSH and CDR2 as LQKENI. The CDR3: CASRGQGTGTEAFF. The CDR3 nucleotides read TGTGCCAGCCGGGGACAGGGGACGGGCACTGAAGCTTTCTTT. The complete variable domain, with remaining parts taken from reference TRBV18 and TRBJ1-1, reads NAGVMQNPRHLVRRRGQEARLRCSPMKGHSHVYWYRQLPEEGLKFMVYLQKENIIDESGMPKERFSAEFPKEGPSILRIQQVVRGDSAAYFCASRGQGTGTEAFFGQGTRLTVV.

The chain recombines TRBV19 with TRBJ1-5; D is perhaps TRBD1 (5 bases). The germline CDR1 and CDR2 sequences are LNHDA and SQIVND (reference sequence). V was cut by 7 bases and J by 2 bases, with 15 bases left in between. The CDR3 is 15 residues long. The CDR3 sequence is CASMRRQGGNQPQHF. For the CDR3, the DNA is TGTGCCAGTATGAGGAGACAAGGGGGCAATCAGCCCCAGCATTTT.

The gene calls are TRBV5-6 and TRBJ2-2; TRBD1 matches at 8 bases. Trimming took 4 bases from V and 6 from J; bases not matched to a gene: 17. The CDR3 contains 18 residues. Germline V gene lookup returns CDR1 SGHDT and CDR2 YYEEEE. CDR3 residues: CASSRPGTGPSGSGELFF. As DNA, the CDR3 is TGTGCCAGCAGCCGTCCCGGGACAGGACCGAGCGGGTCCGGGGAGCTGTTTTTT.

The table lists this clone with a count of one. The rearrangement joins TRBV6-5 to TRBJ2-7, with 10 nucleotides matching TRBD1. The CDR3 spans 13 residues. Germline V gene data show CDR1 as MNHEY and CDR2 as SVGAGI. With 6 bases clipped from V and 7 bases from J, the junction kept 6 bases outside the gene matches. The CDR3 DNA follows: TGTGCCAGCAGGCGACAGGGGGCGCGGGAGCAGTACTTC. Translation: CASRRQGAREQYF.

The genes are TRBV5-8 and TRBJ2-7; 9 bases are shared with TRBD1. In germline, CDR1 is SGHTS, CDR2 YDEGEE. CDR3 length: 16 amino acids. J gave up 0 bases and V 7 bases, and 11 bases lay outside the gene matches. DNA for the CDR3: TGTGCCAGCCGTAGGTGGGACAGGGCGTTCTCCTACGAGCAGTACTTC. The encoded protein is CASRRWDRAFSYEQYF.

Regarding this clone: This CDR3 is also generated by other DNA sequences in the sample. V usage is TRBV7-8 and J usage is TRBJ1-5; D perhaps matches TRBD1 (6 bases). The ends were cut back, 1 base at V and 6 bases at J, with 10 bases in the middle. Germline V gene sequence: CDR1 SGHVS, CDR2 FQNEAQ. The CDR3 contains 14 residues. The CDR3 nucleotides are TGTGCCAGCAGCTTAGACAGGGTCGGTCAGCCCCAGCATTTT. Translating gives CASSLDRVGQPQHF.

The V gene is TRBV6-5, the J gene TRBJ2-7; no clear D. CDR1 and CDR2 from the germline V gene are MNHEY and SVGAGI. Trimming left V 2 bases short and J 6 bases short, with 8 bases between. This CDR3 spans 12 amino acids. CDR3 in DNA: TGTGCCAGCAGTTACAGCGATCTCGAGCAGTACTTC. Its protein product is CASSYSDLEQYF.

V is TRBV18 and J is TRBJ2-7; D may be TRBD1 (6 bases). The V and J ends lost 3 bases and 3 bases respectively, with 9 bases between them. The CDR3 spans 13 residues. Germline V gene lookup returns CDR1 KGHSH and CDR2 LQKENI. CDR3 amino acids: CASSPGTNYEQYF. CDR3 coding DNA: TGTGCCAGCTCACCCGGGACAAACTACGAGCAGTACTTC.

The chain joins TRBV21-1 to TRBJ1-5; the listed D gene, TRBD1, was not tested against the DNA. TRBV21-1 is a documented pseudogene. This CDR3 spans 16 amino acids. The CDR3 DNA sequence: TGTGCCAGCAGCAGCGGCAGGGGGCGTAGCAATCAGCCCCAGCATTTT. This encodes CASSSGRGRSNQPQHF.

This clone was detected only once. The V and J genes are TRBV5-1 and TRBJ2-1; 8 bases are a match to TRBD1. CDR1 and CDR2 (germline): SGHRS, YFSETQ. V shed 1 base and J 8 bases; nucleotides not matched to a gene: 5. This CDR3 has 14 amino acids. The CDR3 bases are TGCGCCAGCAGCTTGTCCAGGGGGCGGGATGAGCAGTTCTTC. The encoded protein is CASSLSRGRDEQFF.

The gene calls are TRBV9 and TRBJ2-3, with TRBD2 identical over 16 bases. Unmatched junction bases numbered 6, after V lost 0 bases and J lost 5 bases. The CDR3 is made up of 18 amino acids. Per germline, CDR1 SGDLS and CDR2 YYNGEE. The CDR3 DNA is TGTGCCAGCAGCGTAGTGGGGACTAGCGGGGGGGTGTTAGATACGCAGTATTTT. Translated: CASSVVGTSGGVLDTQYF. Using reference TRBV9 and TRBJ2-3 for the parts outside the CDR3, the full variable domain is DSGVTQTPKHLITATGQRVTLRCSPRSGDLSVYWYQQSLDQGLQFLIQYYNGEERAKGNILERFSAQQFPDLHSELNLSSLELGDSALYFCASSVVGTSGGVLDTQYFGPGTRLTVL.

The rearrangement uses TRBV21-1 and TRBJ1-5. TRBV21-1 is recorded as a pseudogene. The CDR3 consists of 15 residues. CDR3 in DNA: TGTGCCAGCAGCACTTGCCGGGAAGTCAATCAGCCCCAGCATTTT. Its translation: CASSTCREVNQPQHF.

CDR3 amino acids: CASKAGGSSPLHF. CDR3 nucleotides: TGTGCCAGCAAGGCAGGGGGAAGTTCACCCCTCCACTTT. The chain carries TRBV28 and TRBJ1-6; 7 positions match TRBD1. The CDR3 totals 13 residues. CDR1 MDHEN and CDR2 SYDVKM come from the germline V gene. V lost 7 bases to trimming and J lost 9 bases; unmatched junction nucleotides: 6.

This clone was detected a few times. This chain joins TRBV6-5 and TRBJ2-7; D possibly corresponds to TRBD2 (5 bases). V was clipped by 11 bases and J by 6 bases, with 14 bases between them. This CDR3 is built from 11 residues. Germline CDR1 is MNHEY and CDR2 is SVGAGI. The CDR3 DNA reads TGTGCCTCGAAACGGGAACTCGAGCAGTACTTC. It translates to CASKRELEQYF.

V usage is TRBV7-2 and J usage is TRBJ2-3; D call uncertain. The V gene's germline CDR1 is SGHTA and CDR2 FQGNSA. V was shortened by 4 bases and J by 0 bases, with 8 bases between the two germline ends. The CDR3 spans 14 residues. CDR3 sequence: CASSSSRSTDTQYF. The DNA for the CDR3 is TGTGCCAGCAGCTCTTCCCGTAGCACAGATACGCAGTATTTT.

The chain has TRBV4-3 and TRBJ1-2; 8 bases agree with TRBD1. The V segment lost 1 base and the J segment 4 bases; nucleotides outside the gene matches: 5. Per the germline V gene, CDR1 is LGHNA and CDR2 is YSLEER. The CDR3 runs to 15 residues. The CDR3 region is CASSQVRGLGYGYTF. In nucleotides, the CDR3 is TGCGCCAGCAGCCAAGTCAGGGGGCTCGGCTATGGCTACACCTTC.

The genes are TRBV5-1 and TRBJ2-5; D might be TRBD1 (5 bases). Trimming removed 4 bases from V and 1 base from J, with 8 bases in between. This CDR3 spans 13 amino acids. The germline CDR1 and CDR2 sequences are SGHRS and YFSETQ. This chain's CDR3 is CASSEQAQETQYF. CDR3 DNA: TGCGCCAGCAGCGAACAGGCCCAAGAGACCCAGTACTTC.

This chain joins TRBV4-3 and TRBJ2-7; D is ambiguous. Germline CDR1 and CDR2: LGHNA and YSLEER. The length of the CDR3 is 13 residues. V was trimmed by 0 bases and J by 6 bases, leaving 9 bases between them. CDR3 protein: CASSQDHHSEQYF. DNA for the CDR3: TGCGCCAGCAGCCAAGATCACCACTCCGAGCAGTACTTC.

The gene calls are TRBV4-1 and TRBJ1-2, with 10 bases matching TRBD1. The CDR3 has 15 residues. Germline V gene data show CDR1 as MGHRA and CDR2 as YSYEKL. V was clipped by 1 base and J by 8 bases; unmatched bases: 7. The CDR3 sequence is CASSQGTGGSRGYTF. CDR3 nucleotide sequence: TGCGCCAGCAGCCAAGGGACAGGGGGATCAAGAGGCTACACCTTC.

This chain connects TRBV28 to TRBJ2-5; 10 bases line up with TRBD1. Trimming took 4 bases from V and 4 from J; bases not matched to a gene: 9. The CDR3 loop spans 16 amino acids. The germline V gene has CDR1 MDHEN and CDR2 SYDVKM. The DNA of the CDR3 is TGTGCCAGCAGTTCACCGGGACAGGGGTTAGTAGAGACCCAGTACTTC. This codes for CASSSPGQGLVETQYF.

The chain carries TRBV7-9 and TRBJ2-5; 10 bases fit TRBD1. There are 14 residues in the CDR3. After removal of 5 bases from V and 5 bases from J, the junction contained 5 bases not matched to a gene. The V gene's germline CDR1 is SEHNR and CDR2 FQNEAQ (reference sequence). The CDR3 DNA reads TGTGCCAGCAGCCCCGGGACAGGGGCCGAGACCCAGTACTTC. As protein: CASSPGTGAETQYF.

The chain has TRBV6-5 and TRBJ2-5; 13 bases are a match to TRBD2. Trimming cost V 6 bases and J 5 bases; bases outside gene matches: 6. CDR3 length: 15 amino acids. CDR1 and CDR2 (germline): MNHEY, SVGAGI. DNA for the CDR3: TGTGCCAGCAGAGTCCCGGGACTAGCGGGGGAGACCCAGTACTTC. Translation gives CASRVPGLAGETQYF.

As to this clone: Relative to the germline gene, one junction end is altered; a read error may explain this. V usage is TRBV28 and J usage is TRBJ2-3; 10 bases are shared with TRBD2. This CDR3 has 14 residues. The germline CDR1 and CDR2 sequences are MDHEN and SYDVKM. The CDR3 sequence is CATGGGRASGGSHF. The CDR3 DNA follows: TGTGCCACCGGCGGCGGACGGGCTAGCGGGGGTTCGCATTTT.

V gene TRBV5-4 combines with J gene TRBJ2-3, with TRBD2 matching over 7 bases. Germline V gives CDR1 SGHNT, CDR2 YYREEE (reference sequence). The CDR3 sequence is 15 residues long. V gave up 7 bases and J gave up 0 bases; unmatched junction bases: 8. DNA for the CDR3: TGTGCCAGCCGAGATGGGCGGGGGAGCACAGATACGCAGTATTTT. This gives the protein CASRDGRGSTDTQYF.

This chain uses TRBV10-2 with TRBJ2-7; TRBD1 aligns across 7 bases. With V trimmed by 3 bases and J by 3 bases, 11 bases remained unmatched. The CDR3 is 16 residues long. Germline CDR1 reads WSHSY; CDR2 reads SAAADI. CDR3 amino acids: CASSDRGKRGVYEQYF. DNA for the CDR3: TGCGCCAGCAGTGACAGGGGGAAGCGTGGAGTCTACGAGCAGTACTTC.

The J gene is TRBJ1-5, the V gene TRBV10-3; 8 positions agree with TRBD1. V dropped 3 bases and J dropped 5; count of bases not matched to a gene: 3. Germline V lookup: CDR1 ENHRY, CDR2 SYGVKD. There are 14 residues in the CDR3. DNA of the CDR3: TGTGCCATCAGTGAACCAGGGGGCTATCAGCCCCAGCATTTT. Translation gives CAISEPGGYQPQHF.

This clone was counted once. This rearrangement joins TRBV5-8 to TRBJ2-7; D gene uncertain. The length of the CDR3 is 10 residues. Germline V gene sequence: CDR1 SGHTS, CDR2 YDEGEE. V was trimmed by 4 bases and J by 5 bases, leaving 4 bases between them. The CDR3 protein is CASSPDEQYF. The CDR3 nucleotides read TGTGCCAGCAGCCCCGACGAGCAGTACTTC.